Below are 2 T cell receptor beta chains sequenced from a single sample in a study of T cell changes during pregnancy in multiple sclerosis. Here immunoSEQ multiplex PCR was the method, and the copy in TCRdb shows in-frame clones only, minus some. This table holds about 97,000 clones, 80% to 95% found once. The material sequenced was peripheral blood, taken in the second trimester of pregnancy. These receptors came from a female donor with multiple sclerosis, enrolled in a pregnancy study.

The J gene is TRBJ2-2, the V gene TRBV5-6; weak D call: TRBD1 (6 bases). Trimming shortened V by 3 bases and J by 3 bases, and 21 bases separated the two germline ends. This CDR3 spans 18 amino acids. CDR1 and CDR2 from the germline V gene are SGHDT and YYEEEE. This chain's CDR3 is CASSSGQLRLRDTGELFF. The DNA for the CDR3 is TGTGCCAGCAGCTCCGGACAGCTCAGACTGAGGGACACCGGGGAGCTGTTTTTT.

The CDR3, as DNA: TGTGCCAGCGGGCCTCGGGACACGTCCTACGAGCAGTACTTC. Its translation: CASGPRDTSYEQYF. This chain connects TRBV6-1 to TRBJ2-7; possibly TRBD1 for D (6 bases). The V gene lost 8 bases and the J gene lost 1 base, with 15 bases spanning the gap. Germline-derived CDR1 and CDR2 are MNHNS and SASEGT. The CDR3 covers 14 residues.